Each of the 31 T cell receptor beta chains below was sequenced from the same sample in a study of cytomegalovirus exposure and HLA in healthy donors. Vbeta (60) and Jbeta (13) primers were used in the PCR. Sequencing used immunoSEQ multiplex PCR; TCRdb keeps in-frame clones, though not all of them. Of around 120,000 clones in the sample, approximately 84% are singletons; the top ten hold roughly 1.8%. The sample was PBMCs. The receptors originated from a woman between 35 and 50 years old in good health and CMV-seronegative.

This chain joins TRBV7-3 and TRBJ2-3, with 7 nucleotides matching TRBD2. The CDR3 contains 15 residues. Trimming cost V 5 bases and J 3 bases; bases outside gene matches: 8. Germline V gene data show CDR1 as SGHTA and CDR2 as FQGTGA. Written as DNA, the CDR3 is TGTGCCAGCAGCCCCTCTGCGGGGGAGACAGATACGCAGTATTTT. This translates into CASSPSAGETDTQYF.

The chain has TRBV29-1 and TRBJ1-2; the match to TRBD1 covers 10 bases. This CDR3 contains 13 residues. Trimming took 6 bases from V and 8 from J; bases not matched to a gene: 9. CDR1 SQVTM and CDR2 ANQGSEA come from the germline V gene. The CDR3 is CSVARDRGFGYTF. The CDR3 DNA reads TGCAGCGTCGCCCGGGACAGGGGATTCGGCTACACCTTC. Variable domain in full (rest from reference TRBV29-1 and TRBJ1-2): SAVISQKPSRDICQRGTSLTIQCQVDSQVTMMFWYRQQPGQSLTLIATANQGSEATYESGFVIDKFPISRPNLTFSTLTVSNMSPEDSSIYLCSVARDRGFGYTFGSGTRLTVV.

This sequence joins TRBV6-6 and TRBJ1-2; maybe TRBD1 (6 bases). The length of the CDR3 is 12 residues. CDR1 MNHNY and CDR2 SVGAGI come from the germline V gene (reference sequence). V was trimmed by 8 bases and J by 4 bases, leaving 11 bases between them. The CDR3 nucleotides are TGTGCCAGCGAGGGACATTTCTATGGCTACACCTTC. Protein: CASEGHFYGYTF.

The chain employs TRBV7-6 and TRBJ1-1; TRBD1 agrees at 7 bases. Germline assignment: CDR1 SGHVS and CDR2 FNYEAQ. The CDR3 length is 13 residues. V was clipped by 1 base and J by 7 bases; unmatched bases: 3. CDR3 residues: CASSLGQGGEAFF. CDR3 coding DNA: TGTGCCAGCAGCTTAGGACAGGGCGGTGAAGCTTTCTTT.

The V call is TRBV5-6, the J call TRBJ2-5; D may be TRBD2 (7 bases). The germline CDR1 and CDR2 sequences are SGHDT and YYEEEE. This CDR3 has 15 residues. Deletions cut 4 bases from V and 4 bases from J, with 17 bases between. The CDR3 nucleotides are TGTGCCAGCAGCCCCACTCTAGGGGGGGGAGAGACCCAGTACTTC. It specifies CASSPTLGGGETQYF.

This chain connects TRBV11-3 to TRBJ2-1; a weak D match, TRBD1 (6 bases). Germline V gene lookup returns CDR1 SGHNT and CDR2 YENEEA. V lost 6 bases, J lost 8 bases, and 17 bases lay in between. The CDR3 consists of 14 residues. The CDR3: CASRTVAGEHEQFF. The DNA for the CDR3 is TGTGCCAGCAGGACCGTCGCAGGGGAGCATGAGCAGTTCTTC.

This chain joins TRBV2 and TRBJ2-1; TRBD1 aligns across 12 bases. V shed 6 bases and J 12 bases; nucleotides not matched to a gene: 12. The CDR3 totals 15 residues. In germline, CDR1 is SNHLY, CDR2 FYNNEI. The CDR3 spells CASRVSGQGARGQFF. Written as DNA, the CDR3 is TGTGCCAGCAGGGTCTCGGGACAGGGGGCCCGGGGGCAGTTCTTC.

This clone turned up a few times. In nucleotides, the CDR3 is TGTGCCAGCAGTGACTCGACAGTTGGTGGCTACACCTTC. It codes for CASSDSTVGGYTF. The chain has TRBV6-4 and TRBJ1-2, with D possibly matching TRBD1 (5 bases). Germline lookup yields CDR1 MRHNA and CDR2 SNTAGT. This CDR3 is 13 amino acids long. V lost 0 bases, J lost 7 bases, and 9 bases lay in between.

The chain is built from TRBV5-6 and TRBJ1-6; 8 bases agree with TRBD1. Germline V gene lookup returns CDR1 SGHDT and CDR2 YYEEEE. The CDR3 covers 14 residues. The V segment lost 5 bases and the J segment 8 bases; nucleotides outside the gene matches: 6. The CDR3 spells CASRGQGGHSPLHF. CDR3 nucleotide sequence: TGTGCCAGCAGAGGACAGGGAGGCCATTCACCCCTCCACTTT.

The table lists this clone with a count of one. The rearrangement joins TRBV7-2 to TRBJ2-7, with D maybe TRBD1 (5 bases). Germline V CDR1 and CDR2: SGHTA, FQGNSA. The CDR3 is 15 amino acids. V gave up 3 bases and J gave up 1 base, with 13 bases separating them. This CDR3 reads CASSFGGATSYEQYF. The CDR3 DNA sequence: TGTGCCAGCAGCTTTGGTGGGGCAACTTCCTACGAGCAGTACTTC.

The chain carries TRBV10-3 and TRBJ1-5; 8 nucleotides agree with TRBD1. The CDR3 has 14 residues. Germline CDR1 and CDR2: ENHRY and SYGVKD. V was pared by 10 bases and J by 5 bases, with 10 bases of the junction left unmatched. The CDR3 here is CATSDREEDQPQHF. CDR3 DNA: TGTGCCACCTCGGACAGGGAGGAGGATCAGCCCCAGCATTTT.

V usage is TRBV5-4 and J usage is TRBJ2-2; 7 nucleotides match TRBD2. The CDR3 is 15 residues long. The germline gives CDR1 SGHNT, CDR2 YYREEE (reference sequence). Trimming at V came to 2 bases and at J to 1 base, leaving 2 bases not matched to a gene. In DNA form, the CDR3 reads TGTGCCAGCAGCTTTGGCGGGAGGAACACCGGGGAGCTGTTTTTT. It translates to CASSFGGRNTGELFF.

This chain connects TRBV27 to TRBJ2-7; a possible D gene is TRBD1 (6 bases). In germline, CDR1 is MNHEY, CDR2 SMNVEV (reference sequence). CDR3 length: 15 residues. V lost 4 bases, J lost 3 bases, and 16 bases lay in between. The CDR3 DNA reads as TGTGCCAGCAGTTCACACAGGGAAGTAGGCTACGAGCAGTACTTC. Translated: CASSSHREVGYEQYF.

The genes are TRBV6-1 and TRBJ2-2; D perhaps matches TRBD2 (6 bases). Trimming removed 10 bases from V and 4 bases from J, with 13 bases in between. CDR1 and CDR2 (germline): MNHNS, SASEGT. This CDR3 has 13 amino acids. This chain's CDR3 is CATHGGTTGELFF. The DNA of the CDR3 is TGTGCCACCCATGGGGGGACCACCGGGGAGCTGTTTTTT.

The rearrangement links TRBV7-2 to TRBJ2-7; 8 bases line up with TRBD1. Looked up from germline, CDR1 is SGHTA and CDR2 is FQGNSA. Trimming took 0 bases from V and 4 from J; bases not matched to a gene: 5. The CDR3 runs 15 residues. The CDR3 loop is CASSLANGQGYEQYF. In DNA, the CDR3 is TGTGCCAGCAGCTTAGCGAACGGACAGGGATACGAGCAGTACTTC. The full variable domain, in which reference TRBV7-2 and TRBJ2-7 provide the parts outside the CDR3, is GAGVSQSPSNKVTEKGKDVELRCDPISGHTALYWYRQSLGQGLEFLIYFQGNSAPDKSGLPSDRFSAERTGGSVSTLTIQRTQQEDSAVYLCASSLANGQGYEQYFGPGTRLTVT.

The V gene is TRBV15, the J gene TRBJ2-3, with 10 bases aligning to TRBD2. With V trimmed by 3 bases and J by 1 base, 4 bases remained unmatched. CDR3 length: 16 amino acids. Germline V gene lookup returns CDR1 LNHNV and CDR2 YYDKDF (reference sequence). The CDR3 bases are TGTGCCACCAGCAGCCCGGGACTAGCGCGCACAGATACGCAGTATTTT. Protein: CATSSPGLARTDTQYF. Complete variable domain (other parts from reference TRBV15 and TRBJ2-3): DAMVIQNPRYQVTQFGKPVTLSCSQTLNHNVMYWYQQKSSQAPKLLFHYYDKDFNNEADTPDNFQSRRPNTSFCFLDIRSPGLGDTAMYLCATSSPGLARTDTQYFGPGTRLTVL.

This clone was seen a single time. The chain carries TRBV28 and TRBJ1-1; TRBD1 matches 8 bases. The CDR3 loop spans 13 amino acids. CDR1 and CDR2 (germline): MDHEN, SYDVKM. The J segment lost 11 bases and the V segment lost 5 bases, leaving 10 bases of the junction unmatched. CDR3 sequence reads: CASSPGGAISAFF. The CDR3 nucleotides read TGTGCCAGCAGTCCAGGGGGCGCAATCTCTGCTTTCTTT.

The chain recombines TRBV5-1 with TRBJ2-5; 9 bases line up with TRBD1. CDR1 and CDR2 from the germline V gene are SGHRS and YFSETQ. The CDR3 has 15 amino acids. With 0 bases clipped from V and 2 bases from J, the junction kept 2 bases outside the gene matches. CDR3 in DNA: TGCGCCAGCAGCTTGGGGGACAGGGATCAAGAGACCCAGTACTTC. Translating it yields CASSLGDRDQETQYF.

The rearrangement joins TRBV28 to TRBJ2-3; 12 positions agree with TRBD1. CDR3 length equals 16 residues. V shed 6 bases, J shed 4 bases, and the junction held 8 bases outside the gene matches. Germline-derived CDR1 and CDR2 are MDHEN and SYDVKM. CDR3 in DNA: TGTGCCAGCAGGGCGTGGGGACAGGGGGCCTCAGATACGCAGTATTTT. Encoded protein: CASRAWGQGASDTQYF.

This chain uses TRBV27 with TRBJ1-6; TRBD1 agrees at 7 bases. After removal of 0 bases from V and 5 bases from J, the junction contained 7 bases not matched to a gene. The CDR3 has 17 amino acids. Germline loops: CDR1 MNHEY, CDR2 SMNVEV (reference sequence). Written as DNA, the CDR3 is TGTGCCAGCAGTTTATCAATCAGGGGGGCTAATAATTCACCCCTCCACTTT. This gives the protein CASSLSIRGANNSPLHF.

This rearrangement joins TRBV4-2 to TRBJ2-7, with D perhaps matching TRBD2 (7 bases). The V end was cut by 1 base, the J end by 2 bases, with 12 bases between. Germline-derived CDR1 and CDR2 are LGHNA and YNFKEQ. CDR3 size: 15 residues. CDR3: CASSQARGGAYEQYF. The DNA for the CDR3 is TGTGCCAGCAGCCAAGCGAGGGGGGGGGCCTACGAGCAGTACTTC.

This clone came up many times. This chain uses TRBV9 with TRBJ1-1, with 7 bases that match TRBD1. This CDR3 is built from 15 residues. Germline values: CDR1 SGDLS, CDR2 YYNGEE. After removal of 0 bases from V and 1 base from J, the junction contained 3 bases not matched to a gene. The CDR3 nucleotides read TGTGCCAGCAGCGTAGGTTACAGGGGGAACACTGAAGCTTTCTTT. Residues: CASSVGYRGNTEAFF.

J is TRBJ1-2 and V is TRBV19, with D possibly matching TRBD1 (5 bases). CDR1 is LNHDA, CDR2 SQIVND, per germline (reference sequence). V lost 6 bases and J 2 bases, leaving 16 bases between the germline ends. The CDR3 sequence is 15 residues long. This CDR3 reads CASSPWGRPNYGYTF. CDR3 DNA: TGTGCCAGTAGCCCTTGGGGCAGGCCGAACTATGGCTACACCTTC.

This clone was detected only a few times. The same CDR3 can be traced to other DNA sequences in this sample. The chain has TRBV5-1 and TRBJ1-5; TRBD1 might be the D (6 bases). Germline V gene sequence: CDR1 SGHRS, CDR2 YFSETQ. The CDR3 consists of 14 residues. V lost 4 bases and J lost 5, with 13 bases in between. CDR3 nucleotide sequence: TGCGCCAGCAGCACAGGGACGGACGATCAGCCCCAGCATTTT. This codes for CASSTGTDDQPQHF.

A few counts support this clone. The gene calls are TRBV28 and TRBJ1-1; 8 nucleotides line up with TRBD1. CDR1 and CDR2 (germline): MDHEN, SYDVKM. The CDR3 extends over 16 amino acids. The V segment lost 4 bases and the J segment 1 base; nucleotides outside the gene matches: 8. The CDR3 DNA sequence: TGTGCCAGCAGTTCAGGGGGCCAACCTTCGAACACTGAAGCTTTCTTT. Encoded protein: CASSSGGQPSNTEAFF.

This chain uses TRBV6-1 with TRBJ1-2; D is possibly TRBD1 (5 bases). From germline, CDR1 is MNHNS and CDR2 SASEGT. This CDR3 comprises 15 residues. V dropped 1 base and J dropped 3 bases, with 12 bases sitting between them. CDR3 in DNA: TGTGCCAGCAGTGAAGAAGGCAGGGAGGACTATGGCTACACCTTC. Its protein product is CASSEEGREDYGYTF.

This CDR3 reads CASSEYQWGRRTF. Here the CDR3 DNA reads TGTGCCAGCAGTGAATATCAATGGGGCCGGCGGACCTTC. The chain couples TRBV25-1 to TRBJ1-2; D perhaps matches TRBD1 (5 bases). The V gene lost 0 bases and the J gene lost 14 bases, with 16 bases spanning the gap. CDR3 length equals 13 residues. From germline, CDR1 is MGHDK and CDR2 SYGVNS.

This clone has only one observation. The gene calls are TRBV28 and TRBJ2-7; 9 nucleotides match TRBD2. The germline gives CDR1 MDHEN, CDR2 SYDVKM. V was pared by 5 bases and J by 6 bases, with 17 bases of the junction left unmatched. The CDR3 has 17 amino acids. In nucleotides, the CDR3 is TGTGCCAGCAGTCCCCCCGGGGTAGCGGGAGTTGGAGGCGAGCAGTACTTC. The encoded protein is CASSPPGVAGVGGEQYF.

V and J are TRBV27 and TRBJ2-1; 7 bases line up with TRBD2. Germline V CDR1 and CDR2: MNHEY, SMNVEV (reference sequence). This CDR3 is 17 amino acids long. J gave up 8 bases and V 2 bases, and 15 bases lay outside the gene matches. CDR3: CASSLGPPSGMGDEQFF. The CDR3 coding sequence is TGTGCCAGCAGTTTAGGCCCCCCCAGCGGGATGGGCGATGAGCAGTTCTTC.

V is TRBV6-5 and J is TRBJ2-2; possibly TRBD2 for D (6 bases). V lost 4 bases, J lost 0 bases, and 12 bases lay in between. The CDR3 is made up of 16 amino acids. Per germline, CDR1 MNHEY and CDR2 SVGAGI. Here the CDR3 reads CASSSPGGPNTGELFF. DNA of the CDR3: TGTGCCAGCAGTTCTCCCGGAGGGCCGAACACCGGGGAGCTGTTTTTT.

This clone was observed a handful of times. CDR3: CAITNRLDRNYGYTF. DNA for the CDR3: TGTGCCATCACCAATCGACTGGACAGGAACTATGGCTACACCTTC. J is TRBJ1-2 and V is TRBV10-3; 7 positions match TRBD1. The length of the CDR3 is 15 residues. V was pared by 7 bases and J by 2 bases, with 10 bases of the junction left unmatched. From germline, CDR1 is ENHRY and CDR2 SYGVKD.